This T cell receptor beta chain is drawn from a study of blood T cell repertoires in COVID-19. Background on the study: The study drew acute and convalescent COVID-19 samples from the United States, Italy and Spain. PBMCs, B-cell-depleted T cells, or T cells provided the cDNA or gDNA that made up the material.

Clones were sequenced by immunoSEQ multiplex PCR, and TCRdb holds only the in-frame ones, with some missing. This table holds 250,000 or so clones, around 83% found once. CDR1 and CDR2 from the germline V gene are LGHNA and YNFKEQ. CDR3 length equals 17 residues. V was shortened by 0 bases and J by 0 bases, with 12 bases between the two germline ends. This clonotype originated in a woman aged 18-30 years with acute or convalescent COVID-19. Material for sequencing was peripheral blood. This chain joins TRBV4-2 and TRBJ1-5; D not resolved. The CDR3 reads CASSQEGQAYSNQPQHF. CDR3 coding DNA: TGTGCCAGCAGCCAAGAAGGTCAGGCCTATAGCAATCAGCCCCAGCATTTT.